The 31 T cell receptor beta chains presented below share a single source sample, sequenced in a study of blood T cell repertoires in COVID-19. Sequencing was performed with immunoSEQ multiplex PCR; in TCRdb, only in-frame clones are kept and a portion is missing. The sample has roughly 280,000 clones, about 90% seen once. The sequenced sample consisted of PBMCs or T cells enriched from blood (not recorded which). These receptors all come from a woman in her 30s with acute COVID-19.

The V and J genes are TRBV18 and TRBJ2-5, with TRBD2 matching 8 bases. With 3 bases clipped from V and 4 bases from J, the junction kept 10 bases outside the gene matches. The length of the CDR3 is 16 residues. CDR1 is KGHSH and CDR2 is LQKENI in the germline V gene. As DNA, the CDR3 is TGTGCCAGCTCACCTCTTAGAGCGGGAGCAGGAGAGACCCAGTACTTC. Encoded protein: CASSPLRAGAGETQYF.

The genes are TRBV18 and TRBJ2-7, with 8 bases fitting TRBD2. CDR1 is KGHSH, CDR2 LQKENI, per germline. Trimming cost V 2 bases and J 3 bases; bases outside gene matches: 9. The CDR3 is 16 amino acids. The CDR3 DNA reads TGTGCCAGCTCACCAAGACTAGCGCGGGAGGTCTACGAGCAGTACTTC. Its protein is CASSPRLAREVYEQYF.

The V gene is TRBV18, the J gene TRBJ1-5, with 7 bases matching TRBD1. V lost 6 bases, J lost 0 bases, and 2 bases stayed unmatched. Germline CDR1 KGHSH, CDR2 LQKENI. The CDR3 is made up of 14 amino acids. CDR3 protein: CASSTGYSNQPQHF. The CDR3 DNA reads TGTGCCAGCTCGACAGGGTATAGCAATCAGCCCCAGCATTTT.

This sequence joins TRBV29-1 and TRBJ2-2, with TRBD1 matching over 9 bases. The germline V gene has CDR1 SQVTM and CDR2 ANQGSEA. The CDR3 is made up of 15 amino acids. With V trimmed by 7 bases and J by 6 bases, 12 bases remained unmatched. In DNA form, the CDR3 reads TGCAGCGCCGAAGGTACAGGGGGCATCTCCGGGGAGCTGTTTTTT. Encoded protein: CSAEGTGGISGELFF.

The rearrangement links TRBV7-9 to TRBJ2-7; possible D gene TRBD1, 5 bases. Deletions cut 5 bases from V and 5 bases from J, with 13 bases between. There are 13 residues in the CDR3. CDR1 and CDR2 (germline): SEHNR, FQNEAQ (reference sequence). In DNA, the CDR3 is TGTGCCAGCAGCCTCGGTGGGGCGGACGAGCAGTACTTC. Its protein is CASSLGGADEQYF.

The rearrangement uses TRBV14 and TRBJ2-1, with D perhaps matching TRBD2 (6 bases). CDR3 length equals 17 residues. V was clipped by 4 bases and J by 2 bases, with 18 bases between them. In germline, CDR1 is SGHDN, CDR2 FVKESK. This CDR3 reads CASSRELAGGPYNEQFF. CDR3 bases: TGTGCCAGCAGCCGAGAACTAGCTGGAGGTCCCTACAATGAGCAGTTCTTC.

This clone was found once. This chain uses TRBV3-1 (or the pseudogene TRBV3-2) with TRBJ2-2; 8 nucleotides line up with TRBD1. J gave up 5 bases and V 4 bases, and 3 bases lay outside the gene matches. CDR1 is LGHDT and CDR2 is YNNKEL in the germline V gene (reference sequence). The CDR3 sequence is 14 residues long. DNA of the CDR3: TGTGCCAGCAGCCTTCGACAGGGGACCGGGGAGCTGTTTTTT. This encodes CASSLRQGTGELFF.

In DNA, the CDR3 is TGTGCCAGCAGTCCACCTTTCCGACAGGCAACTAATGAAAAACTGTTTTTT. This gives the protein CASSPPFRQATNEKLFF. The chain couples TRBV28 to TRBJ1-4, with D perhaps matching TRBD1 (6 bases). V was pared by 5 bases and J by 0 bases, with 16 bases between. The CDR3 consists of 17 residues. Germline V gives CDR1 MDHEN, CDR2 SYDVKM.

This clone showed up just once. The chain carries TRBV6-5 and TRBJ2-1; 10 positions match TRBD2. Germline CDR1 reads MNHEY; CDR2 reads SVGAGI. V was clipped by 8 bases and J by 4 bases; unmatched bases: 8. The CDR3 runs to 15 residues. The DNA of the CDR3 is TGTGCCAGCTTCACGACTAGCGGGCTTTACAATGAGCAGTTCTTC. The encoded protein is CASFTTSGLYNEQFF.

The genes are TRBV27 and TRBJ2-3; TRBD2 matches 9 bases. V lost 4 bases, J lost 4 bases, and 9 bases stayed unmatched. This CDR3 region has 16 residues. Germline V gene sequence: CDR1 MNHEY, CDR2 SMNVEV (reference sequence). In nucleotides, the CDR3 is TGTGCCAGCAGTTCCCGACTAGCGGTAGCGCCAGATACGCAGTATTTT. Protein product: CASSSRLAVAPDTQYF.

The chain recombines TRBV30 with TRBJ1-1; TRBD1 agrees at 7 bases. Germline assignment: CDR1 GTSNPN and CDR2 SVGIG (reference sequence). The CDR3 contains 14 residues. V dropped 4 bases and J dropped 1; count of bases not matched to a gene: 6. This chain's CDR3 is CAWKNRDRNTEAFF. CDR3 in DNA: TGTGCCTGGAAGAACCGGGACAGGAACACTGAAGCTTTCTTT. Variable domain in full (rest from reference TRBV30 and TRBJ1-1): SQTIHQWPATLVQPVGSPLSLECTVEGTSNPNLYWYRQAAGRGLQLLFYSVGIGQISSEVPQNLSASRPQDRQFILSSKKLLLSDSGFYLCAWKNRDRNTEAFFGQGTRLTVV.

The rearrangement joins TRBV4-3 to TRBJ2-4, with TRBD2 matching 7 bases. There are 17 residues in the CDR3. J lost 4 bases, V lost 0 bases, and 9 bases had no gene match. Germline CDR1 reads LGHNA; CDR2 reads YSLEER. CDR3 bases: TGCGCCAGCAGCCAAGATTGGTCGGGAGGCCTTAAAAACATTCAGTACTTC. It translates to CASSQDWSGGLKNIQYF.

This rearrangement joins TRBV4-1 to TRBJ1-5; 8 bases line up with TRBD1. CDR3 length: 17 residues. J was trimmed by 0 bases and V by 6 bases; bases with no gene match: 10. CDR1 and CDR2 from the germline V gene are MGHRA and YSYEKL. CDR3 region: CASSQGAAFGSNQPQHF. CDR3 nucleotide sequence: TGCGCCAGCAGTCAGGGGGCCGCGTTTGGTAGCAATCAGCCCCAGCATTTT.

The rearrangement uses TRBV28 and TRBJ2-2, with 13 bases lining up with TRBD2. J gave up 4 bases and V 5 bases, and 10 bases lay outside the gene matches. The CDR3 loop spans 18 amino acids. Per the germline V gene, CDR1 is MDHEN and CDR2 is SYDVKM. The CDR3 region has the DNA TGTGCCAGCAGTCCACGGACTAGCGGGAGACCTATCACCGGGGAGCTGTTTTTT. This encodes CASSPRTSGRPITGELFF.

This clone was observed a single time. The chain links TRBV4-1 to TRBJ2-3, with 10 positions matching TRBD2. Trimming cost V 1 base and J 6 bases; bases outside gene matches: 4. In germline, CDR1 is MGHRA, CDR2 YSYEKL. The CDR3 is 15 residues long. The chain's CDR3 is CASSQGLAGGDTQYF. CDR3 DNA: TGCGCCAGCAGCCAAGGGTTAGCGGGGGGTGATACGCAGTATTTT.

J is TRBJ2-2 and V is TRBV2; 7 bases align to TRBD2. Germline CDR1 SNHLY, CDR2 FYNNEI. V shed 11 bases and J 4 bases; nucleotides not matched to a gene: 7. The CDR3 covers 13 residues. CDR3 nucleotides: TGTGCCCGTACGGGAGGATCCACCGGGGAGCTGTTTTTT. Amino acid sequence: CARTGGSTGELFF.

The V gene is TRBV10-3, the J gene TRBJ2-7; perhaps TRBD2 as D (6 bases). Germline CDR1 reads ENHRY; CDR2 reads SYGVKD. The V gene lost 4 bases and the J gene lost 5 bases, with 15 bases spanning the gap. The CDR3 is 14 amino acids. In DNA, the CDR3 is TGTGCCATCAGTGCGGAGGGGCGGGTAGACGAGCAGTACTTC. This encodes CAISAEGRVDEQYF.

V usage is TRBV2 and J usage is TRBJ2-3; 8 bases map to TRBD2. The CDR3 contains 14 residues. Germline V gives CDR1 SNHLY, CDR2 FYNNEI. Unmatched junction bases numbered 12, after V lost 8 bases and J lost 8 bases. The DNA of the CDR3 is TGTGCCAGCGGTTTAGCGGGAAATAGGGGTACGCAGTATTTT. Encoded protein: CASGLAGNRGTQYF.

V usage is TRBV5-1 and J usage is TRBJ2-2, with 11 bases fitting TRBD1. V shed 3 bases, J shed 0 bases, and the junction held 10 bases outside the gene matches. The V gene's germline CDR1 is SGHRS and CDR2 YFSETQ. The CDR3 totals 19 residues. The CDR3 DNA sequence: TGCGCCAGCAGCTCCGGACAGGGGGCGATATTTGCGAACACCGGGGAGCTGTTTTTT. It yields the protein CASSSGQGAIFANTGELFF.

Notes on this clone: This sample also contains other DNA sequences that code for the same CDR3. This chain joins TRBV19 and TRBJ1-5, with D perhaps TRBD1 (6 bases). Trimming removed 2 bases from V and 6 bases from J, with 8 bases in between. The CDR3 is made up of 13 amino acids. CDR1 LNHDA and CDR2 SQIVND come from the germline V gene (reference sequence). The CDR3 here is CASSIQGGQPQHF. The CDR3 DNA reads as TGTGCCAGTAGTATACAAGGGGGTCAGCCCCAGCATTTT.

This clone showed up just once. This chain uses TRBV6-1 with TRBJ1-4; D is uncertain. Trimming took off 2 bases at V and 8 bases at J, with 12 bases between the two ends. Germline CDR1 MNHNS, CDR2 SASEGT. The CDR3 is 14 amino acids. The DNA for the CDR3 is TGTGCCAGCAGTGAACCTCGGTACGGGGAAAAACTGTTTTTT. Residues: CASSEPRYGEKLFF.

The rearrangement links TRBV10-3 to TRBJ2-3, with 9 bases fitting TRBD2. The germline V gene encodes CDR1 ENHRY and CDR2 SYGVKD. Losses at the gene ends were 5 bases for V and 0 bases for J; bases not matched to a gene: 9. The CDR3 consists of 17 residues. Here the CDR3 DNA reads TGTGCCATCAGTTCTAGCGGGGTGACAACTAGCACAGATACGCAGTATTTT. Its translation: CAISSSGVTTSTDTQYF.

The sample holds one count of this clone. This chain connects TRBV5-6 to TRBJ1-2; 9 bases map to TRBD1. The trim removed 0 bases at V and 5 bases at J, leaving 2 bases unmatched. This CDR3 region has 14 residues. The V gene's germline CDR1 is SGHDT and CDR2 YYEEEE. CDR3 coding DNA: TGTGCCAGCAGCTTGGAACAGGGGGCTTATGGCTACACCTTC. Its protein is CASSLEQGAYGYTF. The full variable domain, in which reference TRBV5-6 and TRBJ1-2 provide the parts outside the CDR3, is DAGVTQSPTHLIKTRGQQVTLRCSPKSGHDTVSWYQQALGQGPQFIFQYYEEEERQRGNFPDRFSGHQFPNYSSELNVNALLLGDSALYLCASSLEQGAYGYTFGSGTRLTVV.

The chain has TRBV4-1 and TRBJ2-6; 8 positions agree with TRBD1. Germline V lookup: CDR1 MGHRA, CDR2 YSYEKL. The CDR3 loop spans 19 amino acids. V shed 0 bases and J 0 bases; nucleotides not matched to a gene: 7. This CDR3 reads CASSQEGGQVASGANVLTF. The CDR3 nucleotides read TGCGCCAGCAGCCAAGAGGGGGGACAGGTCGCCTCTGGGGCCAACGTCCTGACTTTC.

V usage is TRBV28 and J usage is TRBJ2-5, with a possible D match to TRBD2 (6 bases). The CDR3 runs to 13 residues. Trimming shortened V by 3 bases and J by 3 bases, and 8 bases separated the two germline ends. Germline V gene sequence: CDR1 MDHEN, CDR2 SYDVKM. CDR3: CASSFPGEETQYF. DNA of the CDR3: TGTGCCAGCAGTTTCCCGGGAGAAGAGACCCAGTACTTC.

J is TRBJ2-2 and V is TRBV6-5; 12 bases match TRBD1. The V gene end was trimmed by 4 bases and the J gene end by 4 bases; junction bases not matched to a gene: 4. This CDR3 is 16 amino acids long. The germline V gene encodes CDR1 MNHEY and CDR2 SVGAGI. As DNA, the CDR3 is TGTGCCAGCAGTTCGGGACAGGGGGCCCTCACCGGGGAGCTGTTTTTT. Amino acid sequence: CASSSGQGALTGELFF.

The chain joins TRBV3-1 (or the pseudogene TRBV3-2) to TRBJ1-2; D is undetermined. Trimming stripped 2 bases from V and 8 bases from J, with 9 bases between. The germline V gene has CDR1 LGHDT and CDR2 YNNKEL (reference sequence). The CDR3 has 12 amino acids. This CDR3 reads CASSQILGGYTF. DNA of the CDR3: TGTGCCAGCAGCCAAATTCTGGGCGGCTACACCTTC.

The chain is built from TRBV27 and TRBJ2-2; D is undetermined. This CDR3 is built from 14 residues. Deletions cut 2 bases from V and 3 bases from J, with 7 bases between. The V gene's germline CDR1 is MNHEY and CDR2 SMNVEV (reference sequence). The CDR3 DNA sequence: TGTGCCAGCAGTTTAACAGTCTACACCGGGGAGCTGTTTTTT. This encodes CASSLTVYTGELFF.

This rearrangement joins TRBV27 to TRBJ2-1; 14 nucleotides align to TRBD2. V was clipped by 5 bases and J by 8 bases; unmatched bases: 8. Germline CDR1 reads MNHEY; CDR2 reads SMNVEV (reference sequence). This CDR3 region has 16 residues. The CDR3 protein is CASSIPGLAGVDEQFF. The DNA of the CDR3 is TGTGCCAGCAGTATCCCGGGACTAGCGGGAGTTGATGAGCAGTTCTTC.

The rearrangement joins TRBV6-5 to TRBJ2-1; D unresolved. CDR3 length: 13 amino acids. Germline V gene lookup returns CDR1 MNHEY and CDR2 SVGAGI. The CDR3 nucleotides read TGTGCTTCCGCCGCGGCGGCGTTCGATGAGCAGTTCTTC. Translation: CASAAAAFDEQFF.

This chain's CDR3 is CASSPLSASGNNEQFF. The CDR3 DNA is TGTGCCAGCTCACCACTGTCGGCTAGCGGAAACAATGAGCAGTTCTTC. The chain combines TRBV18 with TRBJ2-1, with TRBD2 matching over 7 bases. This CDR3 comprises 16 residues. The ends lost 1 base at V and 5 bases at J; junction bases unmatched: 8. CDR1 is KGHSH and CDR2 is LQKENI in the germline V gene.